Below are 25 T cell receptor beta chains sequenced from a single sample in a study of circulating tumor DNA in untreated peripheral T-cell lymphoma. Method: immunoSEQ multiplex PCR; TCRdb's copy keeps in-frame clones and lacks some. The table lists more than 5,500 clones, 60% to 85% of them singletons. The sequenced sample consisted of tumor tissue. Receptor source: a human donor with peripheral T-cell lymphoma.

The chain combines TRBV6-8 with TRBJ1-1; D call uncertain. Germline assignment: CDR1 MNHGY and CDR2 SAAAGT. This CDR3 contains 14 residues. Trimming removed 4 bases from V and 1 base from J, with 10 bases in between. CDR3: CASSLELTNTEAFF. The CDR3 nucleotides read TGTGCCAGCAGTTTGGAGTTAACGAACACTGAAGCTTTCTTT.

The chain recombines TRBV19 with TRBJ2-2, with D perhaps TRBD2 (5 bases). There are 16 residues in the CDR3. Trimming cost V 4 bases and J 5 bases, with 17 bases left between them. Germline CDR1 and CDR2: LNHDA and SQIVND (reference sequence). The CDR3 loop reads CASSNQPGLNTGELFF. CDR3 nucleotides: TGTGCCAGTAGTAACCAACCGGGATTGAATACCGGGGAGCTGTTTTTT.

The CDR3 DNA follows: TGTGCCTGGAGTACAGGGGGCTATGGCTACACCTTC. It specifies CAWSTGGYGYTF. V gene TRBV30 combines with J gene TRBJ1-2, with TRBD1 matching 8 bases. Germline values: CDR1 GTSNPN, CDR2 SVGIG (reference sequence). J lost 4 bases, V lost 2 bases, and 0 bases had no gene match. The CDR3 totals 12 residues. The full variable domain, with the rest looked up from reference TRBV30 and TRBJ1-2, is SQTIHQWPATLVQPVGSPLSLECTVEGTSNPNLYWYRQAAGRGLQLLFYSVGIGQISSEVPQNLSASRPQDRQFILSSKKLLLSDSGFYLCAWSTGGYGYTFGSGTRLTVV.

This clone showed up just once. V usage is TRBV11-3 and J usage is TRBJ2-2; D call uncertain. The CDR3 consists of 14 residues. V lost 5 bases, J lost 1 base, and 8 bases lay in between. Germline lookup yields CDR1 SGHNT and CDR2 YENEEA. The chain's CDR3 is CASSQKRNTGELFF. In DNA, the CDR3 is TGTGCCAGCAGCCAAAAACGGAACACCGGGGAGCTGTTTTTT.

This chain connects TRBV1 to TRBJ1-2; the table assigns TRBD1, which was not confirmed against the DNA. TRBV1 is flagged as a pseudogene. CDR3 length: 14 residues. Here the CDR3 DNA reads TGCGCCAGCAGTTTAGGACAGGGAGCGGTCGGCTACACCTTC. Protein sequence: CASSLGQGAVGYTF.

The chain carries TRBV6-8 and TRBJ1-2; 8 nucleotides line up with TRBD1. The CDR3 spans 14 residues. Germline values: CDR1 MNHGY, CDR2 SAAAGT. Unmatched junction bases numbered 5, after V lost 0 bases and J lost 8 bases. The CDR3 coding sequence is TGTGCCAGCAGTTACTCTAGGACAGGGACCGGCTACACCTTC. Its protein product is CASSYSRTGTGYTF.

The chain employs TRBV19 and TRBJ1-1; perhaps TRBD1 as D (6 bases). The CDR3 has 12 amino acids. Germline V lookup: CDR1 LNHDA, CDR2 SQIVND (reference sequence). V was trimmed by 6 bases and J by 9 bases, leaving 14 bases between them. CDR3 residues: CASSGGSFQAFF. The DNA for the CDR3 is TGTGCCAGTAGCGGGGGCAGCTTCCAAGCTTTCTTT.

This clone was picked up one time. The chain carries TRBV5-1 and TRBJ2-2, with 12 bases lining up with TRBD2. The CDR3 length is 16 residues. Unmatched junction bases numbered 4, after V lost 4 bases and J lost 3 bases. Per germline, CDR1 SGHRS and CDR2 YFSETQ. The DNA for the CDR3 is TGCGCCAGCAGCAGGACTAGCGGGGACCACACCGGGGAGCTGTTTTTT. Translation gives CASSRTSGDHTGELFF.

The chain's CDR3 is CASQQGLGGYTF. The CDR3 DNA reads as TGTGCCAGCCAACAGGGTCTAGGTGGCTACACCTTC. V and J are TRBV28 and TRBJ1-2, with D maybe TRBD1 (6 bases). Deletions cut 8 bases from V and 7 bases from J, with 14 bases between. The germline V gene has CDR1 MDHEN and CDR2 SYDVKM. This CDR3 is 12 amino acids long.

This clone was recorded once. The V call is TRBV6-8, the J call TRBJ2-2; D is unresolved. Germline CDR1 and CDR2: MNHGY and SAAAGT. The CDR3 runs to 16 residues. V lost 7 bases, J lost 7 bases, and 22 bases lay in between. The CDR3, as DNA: TGTGCCAGCACCGAAATCCCGCGTTCTGTTATCGGGGAGCTGTTTTTT. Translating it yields CASTEIPRSVIGELFF.

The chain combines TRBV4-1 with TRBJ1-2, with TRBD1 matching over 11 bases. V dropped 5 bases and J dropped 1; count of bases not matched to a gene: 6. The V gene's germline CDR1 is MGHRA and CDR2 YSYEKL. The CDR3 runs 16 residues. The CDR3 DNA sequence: TGCGCCAGCAGCTGGGACAGGGGGGATAGTAACTATGGCTACACCTTC. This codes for CASSWDRGDSNYGYTF.

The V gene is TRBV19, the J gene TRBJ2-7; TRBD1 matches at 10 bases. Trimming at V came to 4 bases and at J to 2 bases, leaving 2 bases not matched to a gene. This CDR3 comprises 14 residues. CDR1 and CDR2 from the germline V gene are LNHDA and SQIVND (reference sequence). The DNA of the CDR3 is TGTGCCAGTAGTAGGGGGACAGGGGCCTACGAGCAGTACTTC. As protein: CASSRGTGAYEQYF.

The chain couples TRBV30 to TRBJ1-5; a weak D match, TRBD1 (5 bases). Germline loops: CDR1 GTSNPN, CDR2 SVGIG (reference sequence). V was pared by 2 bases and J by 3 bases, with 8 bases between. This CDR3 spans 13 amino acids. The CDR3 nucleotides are TGTGCCTGGAGTAAGGGACCCAATCAGCCCCAGCATTTT. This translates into CAWSKGPNQPQHF.

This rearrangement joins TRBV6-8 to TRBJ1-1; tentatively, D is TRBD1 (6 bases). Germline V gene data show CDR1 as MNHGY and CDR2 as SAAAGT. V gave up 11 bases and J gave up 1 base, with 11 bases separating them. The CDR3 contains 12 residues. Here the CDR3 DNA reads TGTGCCGGAACGACAGGGAACACTGAAGCTTTCTTT. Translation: CAGTTGNTEAFF.

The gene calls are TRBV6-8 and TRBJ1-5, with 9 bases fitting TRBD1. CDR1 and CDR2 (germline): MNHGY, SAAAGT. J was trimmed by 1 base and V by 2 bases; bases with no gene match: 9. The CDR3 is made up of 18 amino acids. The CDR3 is CASSYTGGLVLSNQPQHF. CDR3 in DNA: TGTGCCAGCAGTTACACAGGGGGCCTGGTGTTGAGCAATCAGCCCCAGCATTTT.

CDR3 protein: CASSSRDRVYGYTF. CDR3 nucleotides: TGTGCCAGCAGTTCCCGGGACAGGGTTTATGGCTACACCTTC. The rearrangement uses TRBV28 and TRBJ1-2, with TRBD1 matching 9 bases. J lost 5 bases, V lost 4 bases, and 5 bases had no gene match. The CDR3 covers 14 residues. CDR1 is MDHEN, CDR2 SYDVKM, per germline.

DNA of the CDR3: TGTGCCTGGAGACCCCCCGCTGAAGCTTTCTTT. Protein product: CAWRPPAEAFF. The genes are TRBV30 and TRBJ1-1; D is uncertain. The CDR3 is 11 amino acids. CDR1 GTSNPN and CDR2 SVGIG come from the germline V gene (reference sequence). V was clipped by 3 bases and J by 6 bases, with 8 bases between them. The variable domain in full, with the rest retrieved from reference TRBV30 and TRBJ1-1, is SQTIHQWPATLVQPVGSPLSLECTVEGTSNPNLYWYRQAAGRGLQLLFYSVGIGQISSEVPQNLSASRPQDRQFILSSKKLLLSDSGFYLCAWRPPAEAFFGQGTRLTVV.

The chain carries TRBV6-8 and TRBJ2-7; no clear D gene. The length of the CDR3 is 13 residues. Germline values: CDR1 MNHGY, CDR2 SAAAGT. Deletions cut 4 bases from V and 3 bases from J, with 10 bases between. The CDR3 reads CASSSGPGYEQYF. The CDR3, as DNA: TGTGCCAGCAGTTCCGGACCGGGCTACGAGCAGTACTTC.

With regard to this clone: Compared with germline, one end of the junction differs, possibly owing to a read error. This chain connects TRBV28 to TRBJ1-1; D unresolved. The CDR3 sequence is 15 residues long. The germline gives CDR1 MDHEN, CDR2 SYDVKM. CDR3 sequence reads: CASSLQWQLNIEAFF. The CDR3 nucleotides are TGTGCCAGCAGTCTCCAGTGGCAGCTGAACATTGAAGCTTTCTTT.

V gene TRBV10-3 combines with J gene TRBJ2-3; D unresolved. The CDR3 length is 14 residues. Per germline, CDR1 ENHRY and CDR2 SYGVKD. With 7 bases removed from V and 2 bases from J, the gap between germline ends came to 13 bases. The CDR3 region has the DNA TGTGCCATCAAAGGCTCCCCAATCACAGATACGCAGTATTTT. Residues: CAIKGSPITDTQYF.

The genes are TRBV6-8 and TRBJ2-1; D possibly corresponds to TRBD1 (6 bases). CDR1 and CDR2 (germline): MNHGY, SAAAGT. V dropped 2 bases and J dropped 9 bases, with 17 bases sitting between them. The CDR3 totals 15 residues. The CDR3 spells CASSYLGHVAGEQFF. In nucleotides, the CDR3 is TGTGCCAGCAGTTACCTGGGACACGTTGCTGGTGAGCAGTTCTTC.

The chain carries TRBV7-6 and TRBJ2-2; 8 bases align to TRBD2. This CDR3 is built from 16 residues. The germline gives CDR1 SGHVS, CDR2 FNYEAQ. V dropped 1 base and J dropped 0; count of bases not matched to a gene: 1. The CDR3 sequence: CASSLGSGANTGELFF. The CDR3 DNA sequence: TGTGCCAGCAGCTTAGGTAGCGGGGCGAACACCGGGGAGCTGTTTTTT. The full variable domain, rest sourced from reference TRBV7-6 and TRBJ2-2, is GAGVSQSPRYKVTKRGQDVALRCDPISGHVSLYWYRQALGQGPEFLTYFNYEAQQDKSGLPNDRFSAERPEGSISTLTIQRTEQRDSAMYRCASSLGSGANTGELFFGEGSRLTVL.

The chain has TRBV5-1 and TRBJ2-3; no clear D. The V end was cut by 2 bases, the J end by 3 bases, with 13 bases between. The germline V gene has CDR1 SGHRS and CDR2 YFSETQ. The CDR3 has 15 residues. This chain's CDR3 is CASSFWAEPTDTQYF. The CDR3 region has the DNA TGCGCCAGCAGCTTTTGGGCGGAGCCTACAGATACGCAGTATTTT.

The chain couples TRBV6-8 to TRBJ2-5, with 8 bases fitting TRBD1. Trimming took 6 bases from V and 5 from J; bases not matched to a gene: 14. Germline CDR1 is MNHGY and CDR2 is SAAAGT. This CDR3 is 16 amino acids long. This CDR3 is CASRETGALIDETQYF. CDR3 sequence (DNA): TGTGCCAGCAGGGAGACAGGGGCCTTAATTGACGAGACCCAGTACTTC.

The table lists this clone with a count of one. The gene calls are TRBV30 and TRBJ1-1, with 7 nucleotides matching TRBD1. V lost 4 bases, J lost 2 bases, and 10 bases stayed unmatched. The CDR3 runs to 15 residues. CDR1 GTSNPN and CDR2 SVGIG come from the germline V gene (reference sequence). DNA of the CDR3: TGTGCCTGGACCCCCCGGGACAGAATTAACACTGAAGCTTTCTTT. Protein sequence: CAWTPRDRINTEAFF.